These 32 T cell receptor beta chains were all obtained from the same sample, sequenced in a study of blood T cell repertoires in COVID-19. Sequencing was performed with immunoSEQ multiplex PCR; in TCRdb, only in-frame clones are kept and a portion is missing. The profile shows 84,000 or so clones, less than 85% of them singletons. The sample taken for sequencing was peripheral blood. Every receptor here comes from a woman aged 80 or older with acute or convalescent COVID-19.

V gene TRBV7-9 combines with J gene TRBJ2-1; 8 bases fit TRBD2. The germline V gene encodes CDR1 SEHNR and CDR2 FQNEAQ (reference sequence). The CDR3 consists of 14 residues. V gave up 0 bases and J gave up 9 bases; unmatched junction bases: 4. As DNA, the CDR3 is TGTGCCAGCAGCTTAGCTAGCGGGGACACTGAGCAGTTCTTC. Translation: CASSLASGDTEQFF.

The DNA of the CDR3 is TGCGCCAGCGTGGGACAGGCGCAAGAGACCCAGTACTTC. It yields the protein CASVGQAQETQYF. The chain recombines TRBV5-1 with TRBJ2-5; 8 bases are a match to TRBD1. Losses at the gene ends were 7 bases for V and 2 bases for J; bases not matched to a gene: 4. CDR1 and CDR2 (germline): SGHRS, YFSETQ. The CDR3 has 13 amino acids.

This clone has a single count. Mismatch with germline at one junction end may stem from a read error. This chain links TRBV11-3 with TRBJ1-3; D remains ambiguous. This CDR3 is built from 8 residues. Per germline, CDR1 SGHNT and CDR2 YENEEA. The CDR3 protein is CAPYRVKF. The CDR3 nucleotides are TGTGCCCCCTACCGGGTGAAGTTT.

This rearrangement joins TRBV29-1 to TRBJ1-1, with 10 nucleotides matching TRBD1. This CDR3 has 14 residues. Per the germline V gene, CDR1 is SQVTM and CDR2 is ANQGSEA. V dropped 6 bases and J dropped 4; count of bases not matched to a gene: 8. CDR3 nucleotides: TGCAGCGTCTCTGAGTGGGACAGGGGCACTGAAGCTTTCTTT. Amino acid sequence: CSVSEWDRGTEAFF.

The J gene is TRBJ1-4, the V gene TRBV25-1; D is perhaps TRBD1 (5 bases). Deletions cut 4 bases from V and 0 bases from J, with 9 bases between. The CDR3 sequence is 15 residues long. Germline lookup yields CDR1 MGHDK and CDR2 SYGVNS. This CDR3 is CASSGTIATNEKLFF. In DNA, the CDR3 is TGTGCCAGCAGTGGGACAATCGCAACTAATGAAAAACTGTTTTTT.

This clone appeared a few times. The chain links TRBV9 to TRBJ2-7; 9 bases agree with TRBD2. Unmatched junction bases numbered 7, after V lost 0 bases and J lost 3 bases. CDR1 SGDLS and CDR2 YYNGEE come from the germline V gene. The CDR3 consists of 16 residues. The CDR3 region is CASSVVASGALYEQYF. The CDR3 nucleotides are TGTGCCAGCAGCGTAGTGGCTAGCGGGGCCCTCTACGAGCAGTACTTC.

Only a few counts were recorded for this clone. The genes are TRBV24-1 and TRBJ2-2; 7 bases are shared with TRBD2. The CDR3 totals 14 residues. Germline lookup yields CDR1 KGHDR and CDR2 SFDVKD. After removal of 5 bases from V and 6 bases from J, the junction contained 5 bases not matched to a gene. The CDR3 coding sequence is TGTGCCACCAGTGGCGGGAGAAACGCCGGGGAGCTGTTTTTT. Amino acid sequence: CATSGGRNAGELFF.

J is TRBJ2-7 and V is TRBV7-6; 9 bases match TRBD2. The ends lost 5 bases at V and 1 base at J; junction bases unmatched: 3. The CDR3 extends over 14 amino acids. Per germline, CDR1 SGHVS and CDR2 FNYEAQ. The CDR3, as DNA: TGTGCCAGCAGCACCGGACTAGCGTCCTACGAGCAGTACTTC. This translates into CASSTGLASYEQYF.

J is TRBJ2-5 and V is TRBV9, with unresolved D. The CDR3 contains 13 residues. The V end was cut by 0 bases, the J end by 4 bases, with 7 bases between. Germline CDR1 is SGDLS and CDR2 is YYNGEE. For the CDR3, the DNA is TGTGCCAGCAGCGTAGGTCCGGGAGAGACCCAGTACTTC. This sequence encodes CASSVGPGETQYF.

The chain has TRBV12-3 or TRBV12-4 and TRBJ2-1; D is perhaps TRBD1 (6 bases). V gave up 6 bases and J gave up 8 bases, with 11 bases separating them. The CDR3 loop spans 12 amino acids. CDR3 protein: CASSQGGDEQFF. CDR3 in DNA: TGTGCCAGCAGCCAAGGGGGTGATGAGCAGTTCTTC.

This chain joins TRBV9 and TRBJ2-7; 7 bases fit TRBD1. J gave up 2 bases and V 2 bases, and 4 bases lay outside the gene matches. This CDR3 is built from 14 residues. Germline-derived CDR1 and CDR2 are SGDLS and YYNGEE. The CDR3 loop reads CASSVGGTAYEQYF. The CDR3 DNA is TGTGCCAGCAGCGTGGGTGGGACAGCCTACGAGCAGTACTTC.

The J gene is TRBJ2-1, the V gene TRBV7-3; TRBD2 is a possible D gene (6 bases). CDR1 and CDR2 (germline): SGHTA, FQGTGA. The CDR3 is 15 residues long. V lost 4 bases to trimming and J lost 0 bases, with 10 bases between them. CDR3 sequence (DNA): TGTGCCAGCAGCTCGGCGGGGTCCTCCTACAATGAGCAGTTCTTC. It encodes CASSSAGSSYNEQFF. The variable domain in full, with the rest retrieved from reference TRBV7-3 and TRBJ2-1, is GAGVSQTPSNKVTEKGKYVELRCDPISGHTALYWYRQSLGQGPEFLIYFQGTGAADDSGLPNDRFFAVRPEGSVSTLKIQRTERGDSAVYLCASSSAGSSYNEQFFGPGTRLTVL.

The rearrangement uses TRBV7-2 and TRBJ2-5, with D possibly TRBD2 on 5 matching bases. V shed 5 bases and J shed 3 bases, with 13 bases lying between them. Germline V gene sequence: CDR1 SGHTA, CDR2 FQGNSA. The CDR3 consists of 14 residues. Here the CDR3 reads CASSPSRGKETQYF. In DNA, the CDR3 is TGTGCCAGCAGCCCCTCCCGGGGAAAAGAGACCCAGTACTTC.

The chain links TRBV3-1 (or the pseudogene TRBV3-2) to TRBJ1-1; D is uncertain. V was cut by 4 bases and J by 4 bases, with 10 bases left in between. The CDR3 contains 13 residues. Germline V CDR1 and CDR2: LGHDT, YNNKEL (reference sequence). CDR3 in DNA: TGTGCCAGCAGCCCCTTCCTGAGCACTGAAGCTTTCTTT. Its protein is CASSPFLSTEAFF.

This clone has just a few counts. V gene TRBV3-1 (or the pseudogene TRBV3-2) combines with J gene TRBJ1-6; D not certain. CDR1 LGHDT and CDR2 YNNKEL come from the germline V gene (reference sequence). The CDR3 runs to 16 residues. With 4 bases removed from V and 0 bases from J, the gap between germline ends came to 10 bases. Written as DNA, the CDR3 is TGTGCCAGCAGCCCAACCACGGGCTCCTATAATTCACCCCTCCACTTT. This encodes CASSPTTGSYNSPLHF.

J is TRBJ2-3 and V is TRBV5-1; 7 nucleotides line up with TRBD2. After removal of 5 bases from V and 0 bases from J, the junction contained 3 bases not matched to a gene. Germline loops: CDR1 SGHRS, CDR2 YFSETQ. The CDR3 has 14 residues. As DNA, the CDR3 is TGCGCCAGCAGGGGTAGCGGGAGCACAGATACGCAGTATTTT. It codes for CASRGSGSTDTQYF. The full variable domain, in which reference TRBV5-1 and TRBJ2-3 provide the parts outside the CDR3, is KAGVTQTPRYLIKTRGQQVTLSCSPISGHRSVSWYQQTPGQGLQFLFEYFSETQRNKGNFPGRFSGRQFSNSRSEMNVSTLELGDSALYLCASRGSGSTDTQYFGPGTRLTVL.

The rearrangement links TRBV5-4 to TRBJ2-1, with D perhaps TRBD2 (5 bases). With 4 bases removed from V and 0 bases from J, the gap between germline ends came to 20 bases. Germline-derived CDR1 and CDR2 are SGHNT and YYREEE (reference sequence). This CDR3 has 18 residues. The CDR3 DNA sequence: TGTGCCAGCAGCCGCCGAAAGTATATGGGGAGCTCCTACAATGAGCAGTTCTTC. Translated: CASSRRKYMGSSYNEQFF.

This clone was seen once. V and J are TRBV6-5 and TRBJ1-2, with 8 bases aligning to TRBD1. CDR3 length equals 14 residues. Germline V CDR1 and CDR2: MNHEY, SVGAGI. Trimming cost V 4 bases and J 7 bases; bases outside gene matches: 8. CDR3 amino acids: CASSLRPGGSGYTF. The CDR3 DNA reads TGTGCCAGCAGTTTACGCCCAGGGGGCTCTGGCTACACCTTC.

The rearrangement links TRBV5-1 to TRBJ2-3; 7 bases are a match to TRBD2. V gave up 0 bases and J gave up 2 bases; unmatched junction bases: 6. In germline, CDR1 is SGHRS, CDR2 YFSETQ. The CDR3 covers 16 residues. CDR3: CASSLAWGGHTDTQYF. The CDR3 DNA sequence: TGCGCCAGCAGCTTGGCGTGGGGGGGTCACACAGATACGCAGTATTTT. Supplemented by reference TRBV5-1 and TRBJ2-3, the full variable domain reads KAGVTQTPRYLIKTRGQQVTLSCSPISGHRSVSWYQQTPGQGLQFLFEYFSETQRNKGNFPGRFSGRQFSNSRSEMNVSTLELGDSALYLCASSLAWGGHTDTQYFGPGTRLTVL.

This clone is labeled medium-sized. This rearrangement joins TRBV27 to TRBJ2-7; 9 nucleotides match TRBD2. V lost 3 bases to trimming and J lost 7 bases; unmatched junction nucleotides: 16. The CDR3 consists of 17 residues. Germline V CDR1 and CDR2: MNHEY, SMNVEV (reference sequence). The DNA for the CDR3 is TGTGCCAGCAGTTTTATTGCGTTTAGCGGGAGTCATCGAGAGCAGTACTTC. Its protein product is CASSFIAFSGSHREQYF.

The genes are TRBV7-2 and TRBJ2-2, with 7 bases that match TRBD2. Germline V gene sequence: CDR1 SGHTA, CDR2 FQGNSA. The CDR3 runs 15 residues. J was trimmed by 4 bases and V by 5 bases; bases with no gene match: 7. DNA for the CDR3: TGTGCCAGCAGCCAGGGAGGGGCGACCACCGGGGAGCTGTTTTTT. It translates to CASSQGGATTGELFF. The variable domain in full, completed from reference TRBV7-2 and TRBJ2-2, reads GAGVSQSPSNKVTEKGKDVELRCDPISGHTALYWYRQSLGQGLEFLIYFQGNSAPDKSGLPSDRFSAERTGGSVSTLTIQRTQQEDSAVYLCASSQGGATTGELFFGEGSRLTVL.

The chain couples TRBV19 to TRBJ2-7, with 9 nucleotides matching TRBD2. From germline, CDR1 is LNHDA and CDR2 SQIVND (reference sequence). V was pared by 1 base and J by 7 bases, with 5 bases of the junction left unmatched. The CDR3 is made up of 14 amino acids. CDR3 DNA: TGTGCCAGTAGTATAGTACTAGCGGGCGTTGAGCAGTACTTC. It is translated as CASSIVLAGVEQYF. Drawing the rest from reference TRBV19 and TRBJ2-7, the complete variable domain is DGGITQSPKYLFRKEGQNVTLSCEQNLNHDAMYWYRQDPGQGLRLIYYSQIVNDFQKGDIAEGYSVSREKKESFPLTVTSAQKNPTAFYLCASSIVLAGVEQYFGPGTRLTVT.

The genes are TRBV7-6 and TRBJ2-7, with D tentatively TRBD2 (5 bases). Looked up from germline, CDR1 is SGHVS and CDR2 is FNYEAQ. The CDR3 has 13 residues. Trimming pared 5 bases from V and 4 bases from J, leaving 12 bases between. CDR3 residues: CASSLRDSYEQYF. As DNA, the CDR3 is TGTGCCAGCAGCCTTCGGGATTCATACGAGCAGTACTTC.

The chain recombines TRBV5-1 with TRBJ2-2; tentative D call: TRBD1 (6 bases). Germline V gene data show CDR1 as SGHRS and CDR2 as YFSETQ. The CDR3 is 18 residues long. Between the trimmed V and J ends, which lost 4 bases and 2 bases, there was a span of 21 bases. The CDR3 DNA is TGCGCCAGCAGCGTGGAATCCCCGTTAGGGGGAAACACCGGGGAGCTGTTTTTT. Encoded protein: CASSVESPLGGNTGELFF.

The rearrangement links TRBV5-1 to TRBJ2-2, with a tentative D call TRBD2 (6 bases). With 5 bases removed from V and 4 bases from J, the gap between germline ends came to 18 bases. Per the germline V gene, CDR1 is SGHRS and CDR2 is YFSETQ. The CDR3 has 16 amino acids. In DNA form, the CDR3 reads TGCGCCAGCAGTCGGGACTTCTCCCTTCGCACCGGGGAGCTGTTTTTT. This encodes CASSRDFSLRTGELFF. The full variable domain, completed using reference TRBV5-1 and TRBJ2-2, is KAGVTQTPRYLIKTRGQQVTLSCSPISGHRSVSWYQQTPGQGLQFLFEYFSETQRNKGNFPGRFSGRQFSNSRSEMNVSTLELGDSALYLCASSRDFSLRTGELFFGEGSRLTVL.

The chain couples TRBV5-4 to TRBJ2-5, with 11 nucleotides matching TRBD2. Germline CDR1 reads SGHNT; CDR2 reads YYREEE (reference sequence). The CDR3 length is 15 residues. V was clipped by 5 bases and J by 1 base; unmatched bases: 4. CDR3: CASRRLAGPQETQYF. CDR3 nucleotide sequence: TGTGCCAGCAGGAGACTAGCGGGGCCCCAAGAGACCCAGTACTTC.

The chain couples TRBV3-1 (or the pseudogene TRBV3-2) to TRBJ1-1, with 9 bases identical to TRBD1. Losses at the gene ends were 2 bases for V and 11 bases for J; bases not matched to a gene: 9. From germline, CDR1 is LGHDT and CDR2 YNNKEL (reference sequence). This CDR3 comprises 14 residues. CDR3: CASSQRDRVKEAFF. CDR3 nucleotide sequence: TGTGCCAGCAGCCAACGGGACAGGGTAAAGGAGGCTTTCTTT.

The V call is TRBV6-4, the J call TRBJ2-5, with 7 bases fitting TRBD1. CDR3 length: 15 amino acids. Losses at the gene ends were 11 bases for V and 3 bases for J; bases not matched to a gene: 15. Germline V CDR1 and CDR2: MRHNA, SNTAGT. In DNA form, the CDR3 reads TGTGCCCCCATATATACGGGACAGACCAAAGAGACCCAGTACTTC. Translation gives CAPIYTGQTKETQYF.

The J gene is TRBJ1-1, the V gene TRBV27; a possible D gene is TRBD1 (6 bases). The germline V gene has CDR1 MNHEY and CDR2 SMNVEV (reference sequence). The CDR3 length is 13 residues. The V end was cut by 3 bases, the J end by 5 bases, with 10 bases between. The CDR3: CASSLDRRTEAFF. As DNA, the CDR3 is TGTGCCAGCAGTTTGGACAGAAGAACTGAAGCTTTCTTT.

The chain recombines TRBV9 with TRBJ2-2; D is perhaps TRBD1 (6 bases). V was cut by 9 bases and J by 7 bases, with 16 bases left in between. Germline assignment: CDR1 SGDLS and CDR2 YYNGEE. This CDR3 spans 13 amino acids. The CDR3 DNA reads TGTGCCACCCAAAACAGGGAGTACGGGGAGCTGTTTTTT. Protein: CATQNREYGELFF.

This chain links TRBV7-2 with TRBJ2-7, with 12 bases aligning to TRBD2. In germline, CDR1 is SGHTA, CDR2 FQGNSA. The CDR3 is made up of 18 amino acids. With V trimmed by 0 bases and J by 2 bases, 8 bases remained unmatched. The CDR3 sequence: CASSLARTSGTYPYEQYF. CDR3 DNA: TGTGCCAGCAGCTTAGCGCGGACTAGCGGGACCTATCCCTACGAGCAGTACTTC.

V gene TRBV4-2 combines with J gene TRBJ1-5; perhaps TRBD1 as D (6 bases). The V end lost 3 bases, the J end lost 3 bases, and 12 bases lay between the germline ends. Germline-derived CDR1 and CDR2 are LGHNA and YNFKEQ. The CDR3 is 15 amino acids. CDR3 nucleotide sequence: TGTGCCAGCAGCCATCAACAGGGAGTCAATCAGCCCCAGCATTTT. Translated: CASSHQQGVNQPQHF.